These 9 T cell receptor beta chains were sequenced from one sample in a study of patients and donors after allogeneic stem cell transplantation. TCRdb passed the RT-PCR reads through MiXCR, listing each CDR3 protein once. The sample records roughly 150,000 distinct CDR3 sequences, 24% being singletons. Sequencing was done on a sample of blood, either unsorted or a sorted T cell fraction (not recorded which). Receptor source: a human donor who was either an allogeneic HSCT recipient or a stem cell or donor lymphocyte infusion donor (not recorded which). It is not recorded whose cells these are; they may come from a transplant donor.

This clonotype was counted a few times. This chain uses TRBV7-9 with TRBJ2-7; 9 nucleotides align to TRBD1. The CDR3 is made up of 14 amino acids. The trim removed 5 bases at V and 5 bases at J, leaving 7 bases unmatched. The germline gives CDR1 SEHNR, CDR2 FQNEAQ (reference sequence). Written as DNA, the CDR3 is TGTGCCAGCAGCCCGGGACAGGGAATCCACGAGCAGTACTTC. Its protein is CASSPGQGIHEQYF. Full variable domain (missing parts from reference TRBV7-9 and TRBJ2-7): DTGVSQNPRHKITKRGQNVTFRCDPISEHNRLYWYRQTLGQGPEFLTYFQNEAQLEKSRLLSDRFSAERPKGSFSTLEIQRTEQGDSAMYLCASSPGQGIHEQYFGPGTRLTVT.

The chain recombines TRBV25-1 with TRBJ2-1; 7 nucleotides agree with TRBD1. The length of the CDR3 is 14 residues. Germline V gene lookup returns CDR1 MGHDK and CDR2 SYGVNS. The V segment lost 5 bases and the J segment 7 bases; nucleotides outside the gene matches: 8. The CDR3 DNA is TGTGCCAGCAGTTTCCCCGGGACAGAAAATGAGCAGTTCTTC. Translating it yields CASSFPGTENEQFF.

This clonotype was observed a single time. The missing conserved phenylalanine or tryptophan at the end of this CDR3 makes a read error likely. This chain joins TRBV2 and TRBJ2-2; 7 bases match TRBD2. The CDR3 has 16 amino acids. V was pared by 2 bases and J by 8 bases, with 11 bases of the junction left unmatched. The germline V gene has CDR1 SNHLY and CDR2 FYNNEI. CDR3 loop: CASSEFLKRGLGELFL. Here the CDR3 DNA reads TGTGCCAGCAGTGAATTCCTGAAGCGGGGTCTTGGGGAGCTGTTTTTG.

This clonotype has only a few counts. CDR3 nucleotide sequence: TGCGCCAGCAGCTCGACTAGCGGTTCCACAGATACGCAGTATTTT. This sequence encodes CASSSTSGSTDTQYF. The genes are TRBV5-1 and TRBJ2-3; 9 nucleotides align to TRBD2. The trim removed 3 bases at V and 2 bases at J, leaving 4 bases unmatched. Germline assignment: CDR1 SGHRS and CDR2 YFSETQ. The CDR3 length is 15 residues. The whole variable domain, remainder taken from reference TRBV5-1 and TRBJ2-3, is KAGVTQTPRYLIKTRGQQVTLSCSPISGHRSVSWYQQTPGQGLQFLFEYFSETQRNKGNFPGRFSGRQFSNSRSEMNVSTLELGDSALYLCASSSTSGSTDTQYFGPGTRLTVL.

This chain uses TRBV28 with TRBJ2-7, with 13 bases lining up with TRBD2. The J segment lost 12 bases and the V segment lost 5 bases, leaving 16 bases of the junction unmatched. CDR3 length: 16 residues. Germline V gene data show CDR1 as MDHEN and CDR2 as SYDVKM. The CDR3 region has the DNA TGTGCCAGCAGTCGTCTCCCGGGACTAGCGGGGCCCCGCCCGTACTTC. Protein product: CASSRLPGLAGPRPYF.

The chain links TRBV9 to TRBJ2-3; the D gene is possibly TRBD2 (6 bases). Germline assignment: CDR1 SGDLS and CDR2 YYNGEE. V lost 4 bases to trimming and J lost 2 bases, with 17 bases between them. This CDR3 region has 16 residues. CDR3 nucleotide sequence: TGTGCCAGCAGCCCCCGACTAGACCTGTACACAGATACGCAGTATTTT. Encoded protein: CASSPRLDLYTDTQYF.

This clonotype was recorded many times. The chain has TRBV2 and TRBJ1-2, with 9 bases lining up with TRBD1. J gave up 6 bases and V 0 bases, and 5 bases lay outside the gene matches. Germline V gene lookup returns CDR1 SNHLY and CDR2 FYNNEI. The CDR3 length is 15 residues. CDR3 nucleotide sequence: TGTGCCAGCAGTGAAGCGGACAGGGGCTGGAATGGCTACACCTTC. This gives the protein CASSEADRGWNGYTF.

V is TRBV12-3 or TRBV12-4 and J is TRBJ2-2; either TRBD1 or TRBD2 may fit D (5 bases each). This CDR3 region has 16 residues. V shed 3 bases and J shed 7 bases, with 18 bases lying between them. Here the CDR3 DNA reads TGTGCCAGCAGTTTTAGGTTGGGGGAACGGAGCGGGGAGCTGTTTTTT. This encodes CASSFRLGERSGELFF.

DNA for the CDR3: TGCGCCAGCAGCTTGACAGGCGCCGTCCCCTACGAGCAGTACTTC. This gives the protein CASSLTGAVPYEQYF. The genes are TRBV5-1 and TRBJ2-7; a weak D match, TRBD1 (5 bases). Between the trimmed V and J ends, which lost 1 base and 2 bases, there was a span of 13 bases. The CDR3 runs to 15 residues. Germline-derived CDR1 and CDR2 are SGHRS and YFSETQ.